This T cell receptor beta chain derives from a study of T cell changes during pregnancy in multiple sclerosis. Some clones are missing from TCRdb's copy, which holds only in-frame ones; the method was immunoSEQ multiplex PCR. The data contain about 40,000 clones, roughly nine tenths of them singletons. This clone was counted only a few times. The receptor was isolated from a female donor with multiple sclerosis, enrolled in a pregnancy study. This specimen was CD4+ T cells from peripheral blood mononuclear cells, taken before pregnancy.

The CDR3 nucleotides read TGTGCCAGCAGCCAAGTAACCGGGAGGACTGAAGCTTTCTTT. This encodes CASSQVTGRTEAFF. The genes are TRBV14 and TRBJ1-1; unclear D gene. The CDR3 consists of 14 residues. Germline V gives CDR1 SGHDN, CDR2 FVKESK. Trimming removed 1 base at V and 5 bases at J, with 11 bases between. The full variable domain, in which reference TRBV14 and TRBJ1-1 provide the parts outside the CDR3, is EAGVTQFPSHSVIEKGQTVTLRCDPISGHDNLYWYRRVMGKEIKFLLHFVKESKQDESGMPNNRFLAERTGGTYSTLKVQPAELEDSGVYFCASSQVTGRTEAFFGQGTRLTVV.